A selection of T cell receptor beta chains follows, all from one sample in a study of sequential checkpoint blockade in melanoma. Data came from immunoSEQ multiplex PCR; TCRdb stores just in-frame clones and leaves some out. The table shows 3,100 or so clones, with 27% occurring only once. Material: tumor tissue (inferred from file names), obtained from a patient given nivolumab and ipilimumab in sequence. The receptors were gathered from a human donor with melanoma. Both conserved end residues are part of each CDR3. D genes are given only for firm matches. Clone size is given for some rows only: seen once, a few or many times, or a class if the clone is expanded.

TRBV11-3,TRBD1,TRBJ2-7,NA,CASSTTGGTYEQYF,TGTGCCAGCAGCACGACAGGGGGTACCTACGAGCAGTACTTC
TRBV7-6,NA,TRBJ1-2,NA,CASSSPRTQNYGYTF,TGTGCCAGCAGCTCCCCACGGACCCAGAACTATGGCTACACCTTC
TRBV30,NA,TRBJ1-2,NA,CAWTVGGYGYTF,TGTGCCTGGACCGTCGGAGGCTATGGCTACACCTTC
TRBV29-1,TRBD2,TRBJ2-3,once,CSVDLTSGGTQYF,TGCAGCGTTGATTTGACTAGCGGGGGTACGCAGTATTTT
TRBV19,NA,TRBJ2-3,NA,CASSMASTDTQYF,TGTGCCAGTAGTATGGCTAGCACAGATACGCAGTATTTT
TRBV6-8,TRBD2,TRBJ2-2,NA,CASSLYGPSGGADTGELFF,TGTGCCAGCAGCCTCTATGGGCCTAGCGGGGGGGCCGACACCGGGGAGCTGTTTTTT
TRBV6-8,TRBD2,TRBJ2-1,few,CASSYPLLAGGSNEQFF,TGTGCCAGCAGTTACCCCCTACTAGCGGGGGGTTCCAATGAGCAGTTCTTC
TRBV12-2,NA,TRBJ1-3,NA,CATFAQGWDGNTIYF,TGTGCCACATTTGCCCAGGGGTGGGACGGAAACACCATATATTTT
TRBV6-8,NA,TRBJ1-3,few,CASRTTARGNTIYF,TGTGCCAGCCGTACGACAGCCCGTGGAAACACCATATATTTT
TRBV6-8,NA,TRBJ1-1,NA,CASSYVGADTEAFF,TGTGCCAGCAGTTACGTGGGGGCTGACACTGAAGCTTTCTTT
TRBV29-1,TRBD1,TRBJ2-1,NA,CSVAGTVYNEQFF,TGCAGCGTGGCCGGGACAGTCTACAATGAGCAGTTCTTC
TRBV5-1,NA,TRBJ2-1,NA,CASREQGTYNEQFF,TGCGCCAGCAGAGAACAGGGCACCTACAATGAGCAGTTCTTC
TRBV11-3,TRBD1,TRBJ1-1,NA,CASSLPGQGRTREAFF,TGTGCCAGCAGCTTACCCGGACAGGGGCGGACTCGTGAAGCTTTCTTT
TRBV5-1,NA,TRBJ2-1,NA,CASSTGMGIDEQFF,TGCGCCAGCAGCACAGGGATGGGCATCGATGAGCAGTTCTTC
TRBV10-2,TRBD1,TRBJ2-7,once,CASRGGGQGFTYEQYF,TGCGCCAGCAGGGGAGGGGGACAGGGGTTTACCTACGAGCAGTACTTC
TRBV28,TRBD1,TRBJ2-6,NA,CASSPSRGPRSGANVLTF,TGTGCCAGCAGTCCAAGCAGGGGGCCGCGCTCTGGGGCCAACGTCCTGACTTTC
TRBV12-5,TRBD2,TRBJ2-7,NA,CASGLGSWTSGGRDTTYEQYF,TGTGCTAGTGGTTTGGGATCCTGGACTAGCGGGGGGCGCGATACTACCTACGAGCAGTACTTC
TRBV19,NA,TRBJ1-3,NA,CASRLTGGGGNTIYF,TGTGCCAGTAGGTTGACAGGAGGAGGTGGAAACACCATATATTTT
TRBV5-1,TRBD2,TRBJ2-1,NA,CASSSSGTSGINEQFF,TGCGCCAGCAGCTCGTCCGGGACTAGCGGGATCAATGAGCAGTTCTTC
TRBV7-7,TRBD1,TRBJ1-5,NA,CASSQGQGGSQPQHF,TGTGCCAGCAGCCAGGGACAGGGGGGGAGTCAGCCCCAGCATTTT
TRBV10-2,NA,TRBJ2-7,few,CASSAPRPWEPYNYEQYF,TGCGCCAGCAGTGCACCTCGTCCCTGGGAACCGTACAACTACGAGCAGTACTTC
TRBV9,NA,TRBJ2-3,medium-sized,CASSAVQGYTDTQYF,TGTGCCAGCAGCGCCGTACAGGGATACACAGATACGCAGTATTTT
TRBV15,TRBD1,TRBJ2-1,few,CATSRAGQGSGNEQFF,TGTGCCACCAGCAGAGCGGGACAGGGTTCTGGCAATGAGCAGTTCTTC
TRBV19,NA,TRBJ1-5,once,CASSIFGGGAFGSNQPQHF,TGTGCCAGTAGTATTTTCGGGGGGGGCGCTTTCGGTAGCAATCAGCCCCAGCATTTT
TRBV19,TRBD2,TRBJ2-1,NA,CASSPGTLAGFNNEQFF,TGTGCCAGTAGCCCTGGAACCCTAGCGGGATTCAATAATGAGCAGTTCTTC
TRBV29-1,NA,TRBJ2-7,few,CSVGLGRGEQYF,TGCAGCGTTGGTCTGGGGCGTGGGGAGCAGTACTTC
TRBV19,NA,TRBJ1-1,few,CASSPRPQTEAFF,TGTGCCAGTAGTCCCCGGCCCCAAACTGAAGCTTTCTTT
TRBV29-1,TRBD1,TRBJ1-5,NA,CSVKTGSSNQPQHF,TGCAGCGTTAAGACAGGGAGTAGCAATCAGCCCCAGCATTTT
TRBV11-3,TRBD2,TRBJ2-7,few,CASSFEGMAGGPYEQYF,TGTGCCAGCAGCTTTGAGGGAATGGCGGGAGGGCCGTACGAGCAGTACTTC
TRBV6-7,TRBD1,TRBJ1-2,NA,CASPPPGTGMYGYTF,TGTGCCAGCCCACCTCCCGGGACAGGGATGTATGGCTACACCTTC
TRBV29-1,TRBD1,TRBJ2-5,NA,CSVGDRGVGETQYF,TGCAGCGTCGGAGACAGGGGAGTTGGAGAGACCCAGTACTTC
TRBV11-3,TRBD1,TRBJ1-1,medium-sized,CASTPLGVQGGYTEAFF,TGTGCCAGCACCCCTTTGGGGGTGCAGGGGGGGTACACTGAAGCTTTCTTT
TRBV19,TRBD1,TRBJ2-3,NA,CASQGERDTDTQYF,TGTGCCAGCCAGGGGGAAAGGGACACAGATACGCAGTATTTT
TRBV18,TRBD2,TRBJ2-7,NA,CASSPGGFEQYF,TGTGCCAGCTCACCGGGAGGGTTCGAGCAGTACTTC
TRBV11-3,NA,TRBJ1-1,few,CASREQKQATEAFF,TGTGCCAGCCGAGAGCAGAAGCAGGCCACTGAAGCTTTCTTT
TRBV7-8,TRBD1,TRBJ1-6,few,CASSPSQGALNSPLHF,TGTGCCAGCAGCCCGTCCCAGGGGGCATTGAATTCACCCCTCCACTTT
TRBV18,NA,TRBJ1-5,NA,CASSLASNQPQHF,TGTGCCAGCTCCCTTGCCAGCAATCAGCCCCAGCATTTT